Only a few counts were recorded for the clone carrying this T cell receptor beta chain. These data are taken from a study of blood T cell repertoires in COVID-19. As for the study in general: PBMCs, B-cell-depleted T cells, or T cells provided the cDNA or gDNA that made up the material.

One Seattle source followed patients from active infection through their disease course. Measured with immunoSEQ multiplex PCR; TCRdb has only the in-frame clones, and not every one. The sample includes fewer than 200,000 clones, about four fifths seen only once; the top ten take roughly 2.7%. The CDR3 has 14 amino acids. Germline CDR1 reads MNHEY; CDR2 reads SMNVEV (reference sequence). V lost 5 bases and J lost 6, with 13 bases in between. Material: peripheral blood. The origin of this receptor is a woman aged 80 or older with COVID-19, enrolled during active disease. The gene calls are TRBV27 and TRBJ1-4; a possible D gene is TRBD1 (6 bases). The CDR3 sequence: CASSKQGFHEKLFF. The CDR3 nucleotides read TGTGCCAGCAGTAAACAGGGTTTTCATGAAAAACTGTTTTTT.